The 3 T cell receptor beta chains below were found in one sample sequenced in a study of CD8 T cells in ankylosing spondylitis. TCRdb fed the 5' RACE reads into MiXCR, producing one record per CDR3 protein. The data contain about 210,000 distinct CDR3 sequences, roughly 8.2% of them singletons. Sequencing was performed on blood, either unsorted or a sorted T cell fraction (not recorded which). These receptors all come from a female donor with ankylosing spondylitis or in good health (not recorded which).

In its sample, this clonotype was seen many times. CDR3: CASSFMEGGQFF. Written as DNA, the CDR3 is TGTGCCAGCAGCTTCATGGAGGGGGGCCAGTTCTTC. The genes are TRBV7-8 and TRBJ2-1; D possibly matches TRBD1 or TRBD2 (6 bases each). The CDR3 has 12 residues. Germline assignment: CDR1 SGHVS and CDR2 FQNEAQ. Trimming took off 3 bases at V and 13 bases at J, with 13 bases between the two ends.

This chain links TRBV7-2 with TRBJ1-5; D gene unclear. There are 17 residues in the CDR3. Trimming cost V 0 bases and J 5 bases, with 17 bases left between them. CDR1 SGHTA and CDR2 FQGNSA come from the germline V gene. The DNA for the CDR3 is TGTGCCAGCAGCTTAGCCCCGGACGGACGGCGGCATCAGCCCCAGCATTTT. This sequence encodes CASSLAPDGRRHQPQHF.

This clonotype has a handful of counts. The chain combines TRBV24-1 with TRBJ2-5, with D perhaps TRBD1 (6 bases). This CDR3 has 14 amino acids. Trimming shortened V by 3 bases and J by 2 bases, and 9 bases separated the two germline ends. CDR1 is KGHDR and CDR2 is SFDVKD in the germline V gene. CDR3 region: CATSDTGKQETQYF. As DNA, the CDR3 is TGTGCCACCAGTGATACAGGGAAACAAGAGACCCAGTACTTC.